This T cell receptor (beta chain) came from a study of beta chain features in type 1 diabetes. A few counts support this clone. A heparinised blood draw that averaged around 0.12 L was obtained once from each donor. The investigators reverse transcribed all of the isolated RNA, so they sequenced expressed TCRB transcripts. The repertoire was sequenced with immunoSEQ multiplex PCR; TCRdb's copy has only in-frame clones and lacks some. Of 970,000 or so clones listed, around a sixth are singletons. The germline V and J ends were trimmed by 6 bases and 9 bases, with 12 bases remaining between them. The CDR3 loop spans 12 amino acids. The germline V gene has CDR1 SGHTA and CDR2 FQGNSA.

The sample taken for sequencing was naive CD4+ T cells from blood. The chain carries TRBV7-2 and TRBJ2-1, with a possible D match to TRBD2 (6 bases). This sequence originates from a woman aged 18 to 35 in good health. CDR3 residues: CASSPRRGEQFF. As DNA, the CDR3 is TGTGCCAGCAGTCCGAGGCGGGGTGAGCAGTTCTTC.